Reported below is one T cell receptor beta chain. What antigen it recognizes has not been identified. It has no much larger one-base neighbor in the sample; base qualities were not kept. The entire isolated RNA was reverse transcribed using the High Capacity cDNA Reverse Transcription Kit, and thus expressed TCRB transcripts were sequenced. Naive, central memory and regulatory T cell samples underwent deep immunoSEQ sequencing, averaging roughly 3.5 million total reads per sample. After sorted cells were lysed in RLT buffer, RNA was extracted with DNase-treated RNeasy Micro or Mini kits, with the choice depending on cell number. Each cell subset was processed on its own to prevent cross-contamination, while patient and healthy donor samples were processed together. The immunoSEQ multiplex PCR was used to amplify TCRB sequences from cDNA, generating 87-bp fragments that spanned the CDR3 region. The amplicons were sequenced using the Illumina HiSeq platform. In the source study's methods: Synthetic template baselines were used to correct PCR bias computationally, reads within Hamming distance 2 were collapsed, and singletons that could not be merged were discarded. Reads were aligned to IMGT to assign V, D and J genes, CDR3 length, and insertions or deletions at six rearrangement sites. Within each subset, clonotype counts were normalized to sorted cell number, after which true diversity and Gini coefficients were computed with the tcR R package. The overlap coefficient, calculated on TCRB nucleotide sequences, was used to measure repertoire sharing. As a proxy for the pre-selection repertoire, out-of-frame TCRB sequences from naive cells were analyzed. TCRdb's version of the immuneACCESS table is confined to in-frame rearrangements and falls short of the full clone set. An unresolved V gene accounts for under half of the shortfall where checked; the remainder is of unknown origin. V and J calls and clone size are those listed in that table; D and trimming were worked out from the DNA. This sample lists about 260,000 clones; roughly 25% were detected once. Jointly, the top ten make up about 0.012% of the sample.

Based on the germline V gene, the CDR1 and CDR2 sequences are MDHEN and SYDVKM. V is pruned by 2 bases and J by 2 bases, leaving 2 bases of the junction without a gene match. The CDR3 spans 16 residues, from the cysteine through the phenylalanine. Only CDR3 DNA remains: 48 bases, in frame from the first base. Each donor gave one peripheral blood draw, roughly 120 mL on average, collected into heparinised tubes. Naive, central memory, regulatory and stem cell-like memory CD4+ T cells were sorted on a BD FACSAria II using a panel including CD45RO, CCR7, CD25, CD127, CD95 and CD27. A purity above 95% was achieved for all sorted populations. PBMCs were isolated immediately by Lymphoprep density gradient centrifugation and stained directly without culture. To minimize batch effects, samples were stained and sorted in pairs, one healthy donor with one patient per experiment. The data were obtained in a study of beta chain features in type 1 diabetes (dated by TCRdb to 2016 to 2019). General notes on the study: Mean age, gender distribution, total cell number and subset yield did not differ between patients and healthy donors. Whereas all 30 or so donors provided naive and central memory subsets, regulatory and stem cell-like memory subsets were isolated from just 8 patients and roughly 8 healthy donors. A total of 90 million to 120 million sorted cells were examined across all samples, and a strong correlation was observed between cell number per subset and RNA yield. In the study, recently diagnosed type 1 diabetes patients and matched healthy donors were compared on the TCRB repertoires of their sorted circulating CD4+ T cell subsets. Findings and caveats that apply to the study as a whole: Fewer insertions and more nucleotide deletions at VDJ recombination sites were observed in patients with type 1 diabetes, implying thymic rearrangement abnormalities. Because cDNA rather than genomic DNA was sequenced, highly expressing activated cells could have been over-represented, although no difference in activation and CD3 levels was found between groups. A moderate but significant shortening of TCRB CDR3 length was observed in type 1 diabetes patients in all four CD4+ subsets. HLA sub-analyses involved small numbers of individuals, so any influence of HLA type on TCRB rearrangement remained unresolved. PCR might favor shorter templates, but patient and control samples were amplified and corrected together, so any skew would affect both groups equally. The naive, central memory and regulatory TCRB repertoires appeared to resemble one another more closely among patients than among healthy donors.

Sample: naive CD4+ T cells from blood. Explained via the paper, the cell subset or site label denotes: true naive CD4+ T cells. The sequence links TRBV28 to TRBJ2-1; 11 bases in the junction line up with TRBD1. The sequence was collected from a woman in her thirties with type 1 diabetes. Read as DNA, the sequence is TGTGCCAGCAGTTTAAGGACAGGGGGCGCCTACAATGAGCAGTTCTTC. This is translated as CASSLRTGGAYNEQFF.